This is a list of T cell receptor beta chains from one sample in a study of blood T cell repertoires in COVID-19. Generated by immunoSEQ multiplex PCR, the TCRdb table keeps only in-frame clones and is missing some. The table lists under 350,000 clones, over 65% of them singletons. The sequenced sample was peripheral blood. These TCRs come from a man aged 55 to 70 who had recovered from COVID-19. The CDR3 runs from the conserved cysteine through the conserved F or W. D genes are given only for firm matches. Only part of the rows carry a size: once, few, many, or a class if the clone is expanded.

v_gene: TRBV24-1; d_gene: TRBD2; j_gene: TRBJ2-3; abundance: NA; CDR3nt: TGTGCCACCAGTGATTTGTCTAGCGGGGTTGCTAGCACAGATACGCAGTATTTT; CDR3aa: CATSDLSSGVASTDTQYF
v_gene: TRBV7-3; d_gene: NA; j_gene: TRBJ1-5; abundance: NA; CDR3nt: TGTGCCAGCAGCCCAGGTAGCAATCAGCCCCAGCATTTT; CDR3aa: CASSPGSNQPQHF
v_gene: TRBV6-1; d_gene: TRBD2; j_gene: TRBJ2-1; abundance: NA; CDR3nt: TGTGCCAGCAGTGCCGCTAGCGGGGGGGTGTGGGTCAATGAGCAGTTCTTC; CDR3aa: CASSAASGGVWVNEQFF
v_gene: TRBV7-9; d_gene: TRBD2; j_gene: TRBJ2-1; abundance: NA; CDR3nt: TGTGCCCCCGGGACTAGCGAAGTTAGTGAGCAGTTCTTC; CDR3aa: CAPGTSEVSEQFF
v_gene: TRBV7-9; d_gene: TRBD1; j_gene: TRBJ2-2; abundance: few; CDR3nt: TGTGCCAGCAGCTCGGGGACAGTTTTGAACACCGGGGAGCTGTTTTTT; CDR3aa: CASSSGTVLNTGELFF
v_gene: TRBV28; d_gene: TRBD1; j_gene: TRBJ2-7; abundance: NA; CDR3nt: TGTGCCACGGGACCGACAGGGGCCCCCCCCTACGAGCAGTACTTC; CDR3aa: CATGPTGAPPYEQYF
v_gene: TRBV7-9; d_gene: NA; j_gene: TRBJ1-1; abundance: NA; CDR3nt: TGTGCCAGCAGCTGGGGAGGACGGATGAACACTGAAGCTTTCTTT; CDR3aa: CASSWGGRMNTEAFF
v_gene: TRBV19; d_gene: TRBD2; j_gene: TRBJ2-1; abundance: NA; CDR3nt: TGTGCCAGTAGTAAAAATGGGGGCTTACTAGCGGGAGGTACAGGATCGTACAATGAGCAGTTCTTC; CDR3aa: CASSKNGGLLAGGTGSYNEQFF
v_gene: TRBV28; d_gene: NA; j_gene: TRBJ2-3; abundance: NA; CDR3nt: TGTGCCAGCAGTCCACCCAGGGTCCTCACAGATACGCAGTATTTT; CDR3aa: CASSPPRVLTDTQYF
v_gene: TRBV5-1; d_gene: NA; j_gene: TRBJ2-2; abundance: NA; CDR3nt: TGCGCCAGCAGCTACGACCGGGGAGGCACCGGGGAGCTGTTTTTT; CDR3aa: CASSYDRGGTGELFF
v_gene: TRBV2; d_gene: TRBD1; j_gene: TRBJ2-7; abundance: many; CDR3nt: TGTGCCAGCGGGTGGGGGACAGCGTCCAACGAGCAGTACTTC; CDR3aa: CASGWGTASNEQYF
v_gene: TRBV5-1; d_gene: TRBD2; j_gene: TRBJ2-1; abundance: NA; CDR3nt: TGCGCCAGCGGATATAGCGGGTCGTACAATGAGCAGTTCTTC; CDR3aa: CASGYSGSYNEQFF
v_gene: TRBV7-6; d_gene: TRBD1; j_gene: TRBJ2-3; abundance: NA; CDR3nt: TGTGCCAGCAGCGTCGGGACAGGGGTGGCAGATACGCAGTATTTT; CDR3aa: CASSVGTGVADTQYF
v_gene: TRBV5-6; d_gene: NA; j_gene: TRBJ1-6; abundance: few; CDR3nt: TGTGCCAGCAGCTGGGGAGCCAATTCACCCCTCCACTTT; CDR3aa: CASSWGANSPLHF
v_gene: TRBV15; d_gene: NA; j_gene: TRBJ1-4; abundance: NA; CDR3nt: TGTGCCACCAGCAGATCTCCAGGGGATGAAGAAAAACTGTTTTTT; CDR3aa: CATSRSPGDEEKLFF
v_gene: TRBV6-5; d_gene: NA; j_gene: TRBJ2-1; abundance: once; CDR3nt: TGTGCCAGCAGCCTCGCGACTAGCTACAATGAGCAGTTCTTC; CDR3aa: CASSLATSYNEQFF
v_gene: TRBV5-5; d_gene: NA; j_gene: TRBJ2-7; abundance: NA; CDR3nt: TGTGCCAGCAGCCCCGGGACTCCAACCTACGAGCAGTACTTC; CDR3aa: CASSPGTPTYEQYF
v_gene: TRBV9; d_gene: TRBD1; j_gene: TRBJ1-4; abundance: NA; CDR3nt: TGTGCCAGCAGCCAGGGGGCCACTAATGAAAAACTGTTTTTT; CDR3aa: CASSQGATNEKLFF
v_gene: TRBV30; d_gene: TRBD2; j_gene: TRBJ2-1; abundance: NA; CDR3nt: TGTGCCTGGAGTGTACGGGGACTAGCCCGTTACAATGAGCAGTTCTTC; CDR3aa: CAWSVRGLARYNEQFF
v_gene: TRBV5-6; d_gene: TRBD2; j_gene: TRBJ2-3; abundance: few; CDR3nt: TGTGCCAGCAGCCTTCCCGGGCGGGAGATAGATACGCAGTATTTT; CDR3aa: CASSLPGREIDTQYF
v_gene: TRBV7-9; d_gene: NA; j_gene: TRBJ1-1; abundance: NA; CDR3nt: TGTGCCAGCAGCTTAAATCAGGGGTTGACTGAAGCTTTCTTT; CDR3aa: CASSLNQGLTEAFF
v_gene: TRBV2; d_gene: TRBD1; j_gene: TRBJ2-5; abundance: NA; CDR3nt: TGTGCCAGCTCGGGACAGGGGTTTCTTCGAGAGACCCAGTACTTC; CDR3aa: CASSGQGFLRETQYF
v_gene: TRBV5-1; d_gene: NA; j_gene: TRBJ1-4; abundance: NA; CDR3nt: TGCGCCAGCAGCGAGGCCACGTTAAATGAAAAACTGTTTTTT; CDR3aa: CASSEATLNEKLFF
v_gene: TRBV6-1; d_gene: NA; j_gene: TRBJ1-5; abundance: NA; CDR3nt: TGTGCCAGCAGTGAAGGTTCTTCGGGTTTCCGGAGCAATCAGCCCCAGCATTTT; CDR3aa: CASSEGSSGFRSNQPQHF
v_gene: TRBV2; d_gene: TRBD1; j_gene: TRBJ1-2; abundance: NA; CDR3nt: TGTGCCAGCAGGCTCCCGGGACAGGGCTTTTATGGCTACACCTTC; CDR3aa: CASRLPGQGFYGYTF